Reported below is one T cell receptor beta chain. The antigen remains undetermined. This specimen comes from a study of blood T cells in healthy people across ages. Study-wide points: Older individuals had lower TCR beta diversity per million T cells (the decline was roughly linear). Estimated diversity across one million T cells was deemed an underestimate. Shifts in expanded clonotypes may have been confounded by donor CMV status, which was unknown.

From germline, CDR1 is MDHEN and CDR2 SYDVKM. The V end lost 7 bases, the J end lost 10 bases, and 14 bases lay between the germline ends. The CDR3 loop spans 13 amino acids. A second PCR of about 6 to 11 cycles used a sample-barcoded 5' primer and a J-beta primer mix. TCRdb recomputed calls from the 5' RACE reads with MiXCR, one row per CDR3 protein. The sample shows 850,000 to 1,300,000 distinct CDR3 sequences, around 45% of them seen only once. Sequences were obtained from blood. The source of this sequence is a woman aged 55-69 years in good health. The rearrangement links TRBV28 to TRBJ1-6; the D gene is possibly TRBD1 (6 bases). In DNA form, the CDR3 reads TGTGCCAGCATGTTTCGGGGGCCGTCACCCCTCCACTTT. Protein sequence: CASMFRGPSPLHF.